This TCR beta chain was observed in a study of cytomegalovirus exposure and HLA in healthy donors. For the study at large: Among several hundred genotyped donors, 80% to 90% fell in the Caucasian-associated ancestry cluster. Study conclusions and caveats: The study dropped some indistinguishable V segments, TRBV6-2 and TRBV6-3 among them.

Primers included in the PCR were 60 Vbeta and 13 Jbeta primers. The repertoire was sequenced with immunoSEQ multiplex PCR; TCRdb's copy has only in-frame clones and lacks some. The sample records some 110,000 clones, 60% to 80% being singletons. A word on this clone: Antigen: not known.

V shed 5 bases and J 6 bases; nucleotides not matched to a gene: 14. In germline, CDR1 is GTSNPN, CDR2 SVGIG (reference sequence). This CDR3 contains 15 residues. The chain carries TRBV30 and TRBJ1-2; 8 nucleotides match TRBD1. Source material: PBMCs. This clonotype was sampled from a man aged 45-60 years in good health and CMV-seropositive. The CDR3 sequence: CAWDQTGQATHGYTF. The CDR3 nucleotides read TGTGCCTGGGACCAAACGGGACAGGCGACCCATGGCTACACCTTC.